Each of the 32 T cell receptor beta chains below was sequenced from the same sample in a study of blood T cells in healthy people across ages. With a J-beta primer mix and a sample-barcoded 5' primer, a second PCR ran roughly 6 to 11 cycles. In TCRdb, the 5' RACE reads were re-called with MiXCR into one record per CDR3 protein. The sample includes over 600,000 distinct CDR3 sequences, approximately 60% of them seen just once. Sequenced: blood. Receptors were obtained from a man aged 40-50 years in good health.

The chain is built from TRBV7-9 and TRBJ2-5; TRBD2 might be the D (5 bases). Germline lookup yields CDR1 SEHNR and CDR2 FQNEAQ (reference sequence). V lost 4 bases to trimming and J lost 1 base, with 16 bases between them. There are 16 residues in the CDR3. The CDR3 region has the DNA TGTGCCAGCAGCTCCCCTTTGGGGAGCAGCCAAGAGACCCAGTACTTC. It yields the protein CASSSPLGSSQETQYF.

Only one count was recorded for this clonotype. CDR3 bases: TGTGCCAGCAGCCAGCGACTGGACAGGTTCGCGTCTGGGGCCAACGTCCTGACTTTC. Translated, it gives CASSQRLDRFASGANVLTF. This rearrangement joins TRBV14 to TRBJ2-6, with 7 bases fitting TRBD1. The CDR3 is made up of 19 amino acids. V lost 3 bases and J lost 1; bases outside the gene matches: 12. The germline gives CDR1 SGHDN, CDR2 FVKESK.

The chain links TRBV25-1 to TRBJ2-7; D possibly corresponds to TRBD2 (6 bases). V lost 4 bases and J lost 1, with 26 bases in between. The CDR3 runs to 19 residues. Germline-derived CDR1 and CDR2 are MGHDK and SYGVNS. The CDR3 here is CASSGKSPGLKSSSYEQYF. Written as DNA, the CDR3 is TGTGCCAGCAGTGGTAAATCTCCGGGACTGAAGTCGAGTTCCTACGAGCAGTACTTC.

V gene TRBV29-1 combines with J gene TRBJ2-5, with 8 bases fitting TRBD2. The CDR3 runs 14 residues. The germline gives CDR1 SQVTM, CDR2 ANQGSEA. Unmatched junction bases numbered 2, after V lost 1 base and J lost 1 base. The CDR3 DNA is TGCAGCGTTGAAGGGAGCGGGAGCCAAGAGACCCAGTACTTC. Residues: CSVEGSGSQETQYF.

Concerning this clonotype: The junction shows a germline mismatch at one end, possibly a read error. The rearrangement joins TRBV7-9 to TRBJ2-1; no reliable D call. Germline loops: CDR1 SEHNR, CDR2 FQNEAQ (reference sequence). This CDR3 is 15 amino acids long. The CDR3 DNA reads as TGTGCCAGCGGCTTAATGGTGAGCTCCTACAATGAGCAGTTCTTC. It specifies CASGLMVSSYNEQFF.

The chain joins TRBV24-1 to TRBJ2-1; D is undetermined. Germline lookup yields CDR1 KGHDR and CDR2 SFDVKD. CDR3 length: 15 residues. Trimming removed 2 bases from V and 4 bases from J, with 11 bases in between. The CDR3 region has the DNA TGTGCCACCAGTGATTCTGGTCAGGTTTACAATGAGCAGTTCTTC. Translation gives CATSDSGQVYNEQFF.

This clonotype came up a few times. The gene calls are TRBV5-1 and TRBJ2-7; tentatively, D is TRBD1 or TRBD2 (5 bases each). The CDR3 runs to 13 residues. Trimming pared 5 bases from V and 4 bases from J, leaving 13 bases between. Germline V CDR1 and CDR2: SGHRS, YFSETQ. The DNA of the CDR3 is TGCGCCAGCAGAGATGGGGGAGCGTACGAGCAGTACTTC. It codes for CASRDGGAYEQYF.

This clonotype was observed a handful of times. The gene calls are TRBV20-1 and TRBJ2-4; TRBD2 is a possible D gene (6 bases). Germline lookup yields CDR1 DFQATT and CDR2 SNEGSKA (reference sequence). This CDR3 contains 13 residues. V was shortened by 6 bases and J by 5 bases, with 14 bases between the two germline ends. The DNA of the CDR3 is TGCAGTGCAGAAGCGGGTATCGAAAACATTCAGTACTTC. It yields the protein CSAEAGIENIQYF.

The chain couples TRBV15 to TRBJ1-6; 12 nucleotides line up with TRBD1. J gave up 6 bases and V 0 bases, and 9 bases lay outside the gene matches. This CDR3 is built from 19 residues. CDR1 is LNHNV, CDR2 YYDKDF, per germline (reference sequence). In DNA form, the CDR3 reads TGTGCCACCAGCAGAGAGGGACAGGGGGCGGTCGGTGGTAATTCACCCCTCCACTTT. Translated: CATSREGQGAVGGNSPLHF. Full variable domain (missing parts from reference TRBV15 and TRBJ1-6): DAMVIQNPRYQVTQFGKPVTLSCSQTLNHNVMYWYQQKSSQAPKLLFHYYDKDFNNEADTPDNFQSRRPNTSFCFLDIRSPGLGDTAMYLCATSREGQGAVGGNSPLHFGNGTRLTVT.

CDR3 coding DNA: TGTGCCAGCAGCCAAGGGACTATCAAAAACATTCAGTACTTC. Translating gives CASSQGTIKNIQYF. The rearrangement links TRBV14 to TRBJ2-4, with TRBD2 as a possible D gene (6 bases). V was trimmed by 1 base and J by 3 bases, leaving 7 bases between them. Germline CDR1 SGHDN, CDR2 FVKESK. The CDR3 loop spans 14 amino acids.

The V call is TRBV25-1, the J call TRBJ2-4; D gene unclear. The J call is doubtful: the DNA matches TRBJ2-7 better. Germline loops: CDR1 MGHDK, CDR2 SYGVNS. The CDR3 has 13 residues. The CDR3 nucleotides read TGTGCCAGCCGGGCCAGCGATACCTACGAGCAGTACTTC. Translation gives CASRASDTYEQYF.

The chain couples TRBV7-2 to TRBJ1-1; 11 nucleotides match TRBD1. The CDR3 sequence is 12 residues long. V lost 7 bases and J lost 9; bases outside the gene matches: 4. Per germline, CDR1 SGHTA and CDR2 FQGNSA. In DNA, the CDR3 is TGTGCCAGCACCAAGGACAGGGGGCAAGCTTTCTTT. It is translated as CASTKDRGQAFF.

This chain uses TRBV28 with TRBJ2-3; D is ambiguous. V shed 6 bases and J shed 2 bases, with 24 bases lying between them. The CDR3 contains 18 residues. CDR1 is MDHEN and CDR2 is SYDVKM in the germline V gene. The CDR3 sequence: CASRFGVGLGSYTDTQYF. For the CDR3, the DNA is TGTGCCAGCAGGTTCGGTGTCGGGCTGGGGTCTTACACAGATACGCAGTATTTT.

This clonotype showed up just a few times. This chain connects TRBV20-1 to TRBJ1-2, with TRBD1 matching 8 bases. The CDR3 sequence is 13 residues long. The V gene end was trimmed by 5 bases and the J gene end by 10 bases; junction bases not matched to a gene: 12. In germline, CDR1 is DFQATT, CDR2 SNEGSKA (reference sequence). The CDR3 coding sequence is TGCAGTGCTGCGCCGGGACAGGCCAGTGTCTACACCTTC. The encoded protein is CSAAPGQASVYTF.

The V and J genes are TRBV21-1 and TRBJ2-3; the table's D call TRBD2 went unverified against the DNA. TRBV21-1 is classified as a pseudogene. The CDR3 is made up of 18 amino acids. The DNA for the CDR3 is TGTGCCAGCAGCAAAGCGTGCGGGAGGGACTTCCTCACAGATACGCAGTATTTT. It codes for CASSKACGRDFLTDTQYF.

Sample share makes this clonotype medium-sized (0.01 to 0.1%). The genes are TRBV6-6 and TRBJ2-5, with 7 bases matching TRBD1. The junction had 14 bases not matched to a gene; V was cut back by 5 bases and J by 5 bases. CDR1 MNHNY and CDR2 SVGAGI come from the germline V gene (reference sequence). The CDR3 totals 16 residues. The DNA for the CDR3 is TGTGCCAGCAGTCCTGACCGGGACCCCAGGGGGGAGACCCAGTACTTC. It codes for CASSPDRDPRGETQYF.

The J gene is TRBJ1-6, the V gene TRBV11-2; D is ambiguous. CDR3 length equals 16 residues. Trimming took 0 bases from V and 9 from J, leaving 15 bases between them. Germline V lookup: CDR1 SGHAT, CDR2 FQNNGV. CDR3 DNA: TGTGCCAGCAGCTTAGATTCGGGGATATCGGGTTCACCCCTCCACTTT. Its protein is CASSLDSGISGSPLHF.

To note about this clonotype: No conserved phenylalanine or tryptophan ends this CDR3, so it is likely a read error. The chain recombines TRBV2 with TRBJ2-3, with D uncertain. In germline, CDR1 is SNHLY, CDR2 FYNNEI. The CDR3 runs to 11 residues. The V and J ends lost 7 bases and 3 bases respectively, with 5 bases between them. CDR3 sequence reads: CASISTDTQYC. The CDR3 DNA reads TGTGCCAGCATATCAACAGATACGCAGTATTGT.

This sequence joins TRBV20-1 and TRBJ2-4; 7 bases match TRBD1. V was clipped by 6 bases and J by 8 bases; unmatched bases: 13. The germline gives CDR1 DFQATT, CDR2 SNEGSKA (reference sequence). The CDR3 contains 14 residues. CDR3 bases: TGCAGTGCCTTTACAGGGGCCTCGACTGACATTCAGTACTTC. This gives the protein CSAFTGASTDIQYF.

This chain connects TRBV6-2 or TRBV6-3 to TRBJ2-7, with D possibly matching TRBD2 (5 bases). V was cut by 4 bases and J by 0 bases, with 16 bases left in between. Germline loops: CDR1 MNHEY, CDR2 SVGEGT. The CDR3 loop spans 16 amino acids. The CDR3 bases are TGTGCCAGCAGTTTGCTAGCACTACCCGGCTCCTACGAGCAGTACTTC. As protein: CASSLLALPGSYEQYF.

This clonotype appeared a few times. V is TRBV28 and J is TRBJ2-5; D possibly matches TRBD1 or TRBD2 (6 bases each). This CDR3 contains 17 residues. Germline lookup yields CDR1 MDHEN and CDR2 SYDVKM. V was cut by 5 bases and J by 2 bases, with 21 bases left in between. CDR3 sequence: CASSTTVGTGAQETQYF. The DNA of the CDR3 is TGTGCCAGCAGTACTACTGTCGGGACGGGGGCGCAAGAGACCCAGTACTTC.

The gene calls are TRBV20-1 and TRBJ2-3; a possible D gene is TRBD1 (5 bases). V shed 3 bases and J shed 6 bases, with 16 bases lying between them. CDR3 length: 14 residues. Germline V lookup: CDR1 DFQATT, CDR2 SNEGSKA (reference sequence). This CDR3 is CSASGAGIADTQYF. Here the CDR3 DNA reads TGCAGTGCTAGTGGGGCCGGAATCGCGGATACGCAGTATTTT.

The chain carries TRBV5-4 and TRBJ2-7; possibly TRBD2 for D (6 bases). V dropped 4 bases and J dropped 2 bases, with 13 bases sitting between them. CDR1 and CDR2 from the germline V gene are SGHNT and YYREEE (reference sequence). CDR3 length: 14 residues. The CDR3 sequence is CASSPEGRTYEQYF. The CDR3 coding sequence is TGTGCCAGCAGCCCGGAGGGGAGGACCTACGAGCAGTACTTC.

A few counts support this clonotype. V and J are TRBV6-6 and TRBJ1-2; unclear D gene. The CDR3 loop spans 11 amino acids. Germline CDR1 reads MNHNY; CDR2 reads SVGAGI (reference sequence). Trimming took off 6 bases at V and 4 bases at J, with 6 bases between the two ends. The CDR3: CASSPFYGYTF. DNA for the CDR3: TGTGCCAGCAGCCCCTTCTATGGCTACACCTTC.

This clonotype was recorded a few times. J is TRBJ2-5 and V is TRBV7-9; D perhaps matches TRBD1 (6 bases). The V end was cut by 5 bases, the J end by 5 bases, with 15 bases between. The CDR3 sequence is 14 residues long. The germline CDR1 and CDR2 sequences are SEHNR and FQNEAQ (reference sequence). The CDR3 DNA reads TGTGCCAGCAGCCGAACGCAGGGGCTGGAGACCCAGTACTTC. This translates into CASSRTQGLETQYF.

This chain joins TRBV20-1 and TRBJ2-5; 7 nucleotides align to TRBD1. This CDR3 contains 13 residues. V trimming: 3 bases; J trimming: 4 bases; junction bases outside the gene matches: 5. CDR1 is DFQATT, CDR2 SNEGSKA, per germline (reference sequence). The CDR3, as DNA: TGCAGTGCTAGGACCGGGACAGCAGAGACCCAGTACTTC. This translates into CSARTGTAETQYF.

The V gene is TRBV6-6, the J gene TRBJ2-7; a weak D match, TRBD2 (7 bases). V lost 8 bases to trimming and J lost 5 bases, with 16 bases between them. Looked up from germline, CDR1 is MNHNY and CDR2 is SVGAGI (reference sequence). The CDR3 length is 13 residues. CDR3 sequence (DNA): TGTGCCAGCGGAGAAGGGGGGGCAGACGAGCAGTACTTC. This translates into CASGEGGADEQYF.

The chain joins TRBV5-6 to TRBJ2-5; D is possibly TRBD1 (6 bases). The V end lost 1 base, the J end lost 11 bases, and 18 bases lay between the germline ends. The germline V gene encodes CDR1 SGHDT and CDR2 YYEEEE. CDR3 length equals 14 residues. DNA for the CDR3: TGTGCCAGCAGCTTGTCGGGACATCCTACGGGGCAGTACTTC. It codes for CASSLSGHPTGQYF.

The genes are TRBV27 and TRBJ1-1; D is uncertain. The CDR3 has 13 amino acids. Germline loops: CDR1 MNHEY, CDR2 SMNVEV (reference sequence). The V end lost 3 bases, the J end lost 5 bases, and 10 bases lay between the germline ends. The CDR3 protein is CASSFGAETEAFF. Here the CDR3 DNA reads TGTGCCAGCAGTTTTGGTGCGGAGACTGAAGCTTTCTTT.

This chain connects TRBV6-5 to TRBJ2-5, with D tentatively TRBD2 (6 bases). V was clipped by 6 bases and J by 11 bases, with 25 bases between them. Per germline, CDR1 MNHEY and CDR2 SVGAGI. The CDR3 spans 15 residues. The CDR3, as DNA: TGTGCCAGCAGGGACCTAGGGCGGGACGACAATGAGCAGTACTTC. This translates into CASRDLGRDDNEQYF.

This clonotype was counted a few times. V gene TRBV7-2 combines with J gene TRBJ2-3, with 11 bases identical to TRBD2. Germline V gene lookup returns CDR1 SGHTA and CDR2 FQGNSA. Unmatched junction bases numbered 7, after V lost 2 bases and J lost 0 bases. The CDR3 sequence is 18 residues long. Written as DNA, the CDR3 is TGTGCCAGCAGCTTATCTCCTAGCGGGAGGACTAGCACAGATACGCAGTATTTT. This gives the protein CASSLSPSGRTSTDTQYF.

The CDR3 nucleotides are TGTGCCAGCAGCCAACCATATGGGGATGAGGTGACTAGCACAGATACGCAGTATTTT. Translation: CASSQPYGDEVTSTDTQYF. The rearrangement links TRBV4-2 to TRBJ2-3; D remains ambiguous. The CDR3 contains 19 residues. The V gene lost 2 bases and the J gene lost 0 bases, with 21 bases spanning the gap. Germline values: CDR1 LGHNA, CDR2 YNFKEQ.